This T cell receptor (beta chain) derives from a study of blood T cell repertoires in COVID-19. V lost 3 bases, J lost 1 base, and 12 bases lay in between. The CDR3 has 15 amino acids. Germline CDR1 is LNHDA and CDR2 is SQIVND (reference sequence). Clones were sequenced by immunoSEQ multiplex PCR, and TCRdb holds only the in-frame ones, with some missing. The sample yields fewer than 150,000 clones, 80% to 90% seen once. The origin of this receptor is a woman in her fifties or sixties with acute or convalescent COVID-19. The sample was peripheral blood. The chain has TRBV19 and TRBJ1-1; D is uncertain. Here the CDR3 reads CASSISPIQNTEAFF. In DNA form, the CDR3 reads TGTGCCAGTAGTATTTCCCCAATTCAGAACACTGAAGCTTTCTTT.